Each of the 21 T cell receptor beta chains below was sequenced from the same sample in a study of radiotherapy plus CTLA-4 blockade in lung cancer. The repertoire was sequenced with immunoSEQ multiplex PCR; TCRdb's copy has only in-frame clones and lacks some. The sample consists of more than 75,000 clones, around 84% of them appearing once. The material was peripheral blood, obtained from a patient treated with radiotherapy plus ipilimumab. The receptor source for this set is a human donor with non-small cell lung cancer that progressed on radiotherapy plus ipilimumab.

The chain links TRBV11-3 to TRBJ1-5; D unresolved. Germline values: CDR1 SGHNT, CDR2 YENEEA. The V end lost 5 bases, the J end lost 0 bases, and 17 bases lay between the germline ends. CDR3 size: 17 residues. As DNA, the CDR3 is TGTGCCAGCAGCCGGGGTCTTTTGGGGTATAGCAATCAGCCCCAGCATTTT. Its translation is CASSRGLLGYSNQPQHF.

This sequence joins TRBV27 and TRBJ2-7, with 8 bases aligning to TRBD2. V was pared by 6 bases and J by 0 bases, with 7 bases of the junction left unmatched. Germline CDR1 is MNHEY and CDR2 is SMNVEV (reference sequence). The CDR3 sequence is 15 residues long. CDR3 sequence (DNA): TGTGCCAGCAGGTGGGGAGCGGGAGTCTCCTACGAGCAGTACGTC. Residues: CASRWGAGVSYEQYV.

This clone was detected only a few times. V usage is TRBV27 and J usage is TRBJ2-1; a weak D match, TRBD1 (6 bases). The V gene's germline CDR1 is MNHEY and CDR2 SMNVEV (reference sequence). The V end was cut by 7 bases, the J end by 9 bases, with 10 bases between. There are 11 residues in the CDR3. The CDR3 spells CASKGVTEQFF. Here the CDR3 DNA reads TGTGCCAGCAAGGGGGTCACTGAGCAGTTCTTC.

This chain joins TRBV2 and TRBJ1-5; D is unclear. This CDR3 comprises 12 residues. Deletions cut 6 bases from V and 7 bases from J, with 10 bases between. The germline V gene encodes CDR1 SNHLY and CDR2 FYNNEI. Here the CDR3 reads CASSDAGQPQHF. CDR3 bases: TGTGCCAGCAGCGATGCAGGACAGCCCCAGCATTTT. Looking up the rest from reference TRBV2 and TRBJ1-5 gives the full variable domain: EPEVTQTPSHQVTQMGQEVILRCVPISNHLYFYWYRQILGQKVEFLVSFYNNEISEKSEIFDDQFSVERPDGSNFTLKIRSTKLEDSAMYFCASSDAGQPQHFGDGTRLSIL.

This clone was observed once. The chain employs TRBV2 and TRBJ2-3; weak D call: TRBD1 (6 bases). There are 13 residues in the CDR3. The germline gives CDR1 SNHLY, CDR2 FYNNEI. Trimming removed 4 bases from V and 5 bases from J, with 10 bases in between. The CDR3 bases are TGTGCCAGCAGTGGTTACAGGGAAGATACGCAGTATTTT. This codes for CASSGYREDTQYF.

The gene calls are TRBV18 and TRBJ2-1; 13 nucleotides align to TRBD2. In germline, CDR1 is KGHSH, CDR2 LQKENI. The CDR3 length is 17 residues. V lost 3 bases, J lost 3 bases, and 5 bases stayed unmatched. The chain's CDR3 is CASSPGTSGNDYNEQFF. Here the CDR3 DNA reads TGTGCCAGCTCACCTGGGACTAGCGGGAATGACTACAATGAGCAGTTCTTC. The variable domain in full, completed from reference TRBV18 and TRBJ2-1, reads NAGVMQNPRHLVRRRGQEARLRCSPMKGHSHVYWYRQLPEEGLKFMVYLQKENIIDESGMPKERFSAEFPKEGPSILRIQQVVRGDSAAYFCASSPGTSGNDYNEQFFGPGTRLTVL.

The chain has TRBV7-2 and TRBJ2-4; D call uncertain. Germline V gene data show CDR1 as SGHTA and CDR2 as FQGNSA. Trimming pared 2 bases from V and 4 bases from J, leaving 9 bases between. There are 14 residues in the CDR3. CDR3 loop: CASSLLLIKNIQYF. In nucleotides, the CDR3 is TGTGCCAGCAGCTTATTGCTTATAAAAAACATTCAGTACTTC.

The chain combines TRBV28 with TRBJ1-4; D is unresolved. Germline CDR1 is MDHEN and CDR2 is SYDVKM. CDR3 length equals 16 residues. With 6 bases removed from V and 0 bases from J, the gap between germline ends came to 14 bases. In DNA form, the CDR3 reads TGTGCCAGCAGCCGCGGACGGCCAGCAACTAATGAAAAACTGTTTTTT. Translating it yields CASSRGRPATNEKLFF.

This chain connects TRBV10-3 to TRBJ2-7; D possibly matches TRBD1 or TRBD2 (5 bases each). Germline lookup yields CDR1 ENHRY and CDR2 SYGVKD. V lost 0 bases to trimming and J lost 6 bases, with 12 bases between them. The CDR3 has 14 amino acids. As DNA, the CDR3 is TGTGCCATCAGTGAGTCTGGGACCTCCGGCGAGCAGTACGTC. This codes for CAISESGTSGEQYV.

The CDR3 DNA follows: TGTGCCAGCAGTTTAGGGGTAATGGCTAACAATGAGCAGTTCTTC. It encodes CASSLGVMANNEQFF. This rearrangement joins TRBV28 to TRBJ2-1; D call uncertain. CDR3 length: 15 amino acids. Per germline, CDR1 MDHEN and CDR2 SYDVKM. Between the trimmed V and J ends, which lost 2 bases and 5 bases, there was a span of 13 bases.

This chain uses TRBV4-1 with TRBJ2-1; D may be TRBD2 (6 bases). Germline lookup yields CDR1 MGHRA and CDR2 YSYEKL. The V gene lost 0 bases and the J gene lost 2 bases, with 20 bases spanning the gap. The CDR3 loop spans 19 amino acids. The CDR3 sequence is CASSQEISIVGGTYNEQFF. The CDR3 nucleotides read TGCGCCAGCAGCCAAGAAATATCTATTGTGGGGGGAACCTACAATGAGCAGTTCTTC.

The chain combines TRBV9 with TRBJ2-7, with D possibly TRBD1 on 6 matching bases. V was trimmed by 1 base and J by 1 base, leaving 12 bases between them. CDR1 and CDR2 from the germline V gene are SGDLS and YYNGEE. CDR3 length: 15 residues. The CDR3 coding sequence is TGTGCCAGCAGCGTATCCGGGCAGGGGTCCTACGAGCAGTACTTC. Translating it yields CASSVSGQGSYEQYF.

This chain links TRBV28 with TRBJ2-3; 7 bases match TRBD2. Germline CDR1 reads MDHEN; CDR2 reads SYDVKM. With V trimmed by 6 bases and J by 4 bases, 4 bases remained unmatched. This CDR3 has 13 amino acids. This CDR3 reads CASRAGVSDTQYF. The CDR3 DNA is TGTGCCAGCAGGGCGGGAGTGTCAGATACGCAGTATTTT.

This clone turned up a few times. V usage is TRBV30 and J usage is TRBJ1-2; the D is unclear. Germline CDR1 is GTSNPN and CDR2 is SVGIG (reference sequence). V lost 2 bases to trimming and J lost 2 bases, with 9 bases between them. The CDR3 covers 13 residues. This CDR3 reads CAWSPTLNYGYTF. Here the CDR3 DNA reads TGTGCCTGGAGTCCGACCTTAAACTATGGCTACACCTTC.

The CDR3 DNA is TGTGCCAGCAGTTTATCCCCAGGGGTCCCCTACGAGCAGTACTTC. It is translated as CASSLSPGVPYEQYF. V is TRBV28 and J is TRBJ2-7; weak D call: TRBD1 (6 bases). This CDR3 is built from 15 residues. Trimming shortened V by 1 base and J by 2 bases, and 12 bases separated the two germline ends. Germline CDR1 reads MDHEN; CDR2 reads SYDVKM.

CDR3 sequence reads: CASRLEQGGELYTF. The DNA for the CDR3 is TGTGCAAGTCGCTTAGAACAGGGAGGAGAACTCTACACCTTC. The chain couples TRBV12-2 to TRBJ1-2. TRBV12-2 is flagged as a pseudogene. The CDR3 loop spans 14 amino acids.

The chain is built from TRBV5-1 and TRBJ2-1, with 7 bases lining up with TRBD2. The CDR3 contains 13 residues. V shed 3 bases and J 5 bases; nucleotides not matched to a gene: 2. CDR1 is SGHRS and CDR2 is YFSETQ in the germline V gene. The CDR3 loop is CASSSGTNNEQFF. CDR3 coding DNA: TGCGCCAGCAGCTCCGGGACTAACAATGAGCAGTTCTTC.

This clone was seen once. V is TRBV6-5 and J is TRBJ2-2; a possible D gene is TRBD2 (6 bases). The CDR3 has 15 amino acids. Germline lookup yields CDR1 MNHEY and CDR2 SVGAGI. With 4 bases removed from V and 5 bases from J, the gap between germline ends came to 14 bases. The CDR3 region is CASSSARESTGELFF. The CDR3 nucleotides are TGTGCCAGCAGTTCCGCCCGGGAGAGTACCGGGGAGCTGTTTTTT.

CDR3 loop: CASSPDLKSQETQYF. CDR3 DNA: TGTGCCAGCTCACCGGACTTGAAATCACAAGAGACCCAGTACTTC. The chain uses TRBV18 and TRBJ2-5; maybe TRBD2 (5 bases). The CDR3 is 15 amino acids. Per the germline V gene, CDR1 is KGHSH and CDR2 is LQKENI. Trimming removed 3 bases at V and 2 bases at J, with 13 bases between.

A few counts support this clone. The CDR3 bases are TGTGCCAGCAGTTACGCCTTTGGGAGCAATGAGCAGTTCTTC. It codes for CASSYAFGSNEQFF. V is TRBV6-6 and J is TRBJ2-1, with D possibly TRBD2 on 5 matching bases. This CDR3 contains 14 residues. V gave up 2 bases and J gave up 6 bases, with 11 bases separating them. The germline V gene has CDR1 MNHNY and CDR2 SVGAGI (reference sequence).

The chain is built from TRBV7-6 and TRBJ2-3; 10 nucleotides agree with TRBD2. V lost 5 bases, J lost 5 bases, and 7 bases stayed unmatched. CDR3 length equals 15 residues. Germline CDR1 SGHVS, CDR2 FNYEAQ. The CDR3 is CASSIKREGLDTQYF. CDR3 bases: TGTGCCAGCAGCATAAAGCGGGAGGGCTTAGATACGCAGTATTTT.